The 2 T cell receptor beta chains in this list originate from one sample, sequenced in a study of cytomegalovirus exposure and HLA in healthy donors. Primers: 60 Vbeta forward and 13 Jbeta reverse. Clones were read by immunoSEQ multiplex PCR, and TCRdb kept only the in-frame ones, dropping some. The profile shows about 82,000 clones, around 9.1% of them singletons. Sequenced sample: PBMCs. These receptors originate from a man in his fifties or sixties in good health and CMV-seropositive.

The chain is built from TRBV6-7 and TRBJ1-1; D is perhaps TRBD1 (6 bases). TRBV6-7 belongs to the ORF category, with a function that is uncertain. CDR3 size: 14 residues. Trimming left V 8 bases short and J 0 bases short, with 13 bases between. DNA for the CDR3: TGTGCCAGCCGAGGACAGCTAATGAACACTGAAGCTTTCTTT. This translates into CASRGQLMNTEAFF.

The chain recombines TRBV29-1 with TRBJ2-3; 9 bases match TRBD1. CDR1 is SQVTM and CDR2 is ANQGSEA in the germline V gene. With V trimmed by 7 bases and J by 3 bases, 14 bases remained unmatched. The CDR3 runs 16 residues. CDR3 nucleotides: TGCAGCGCCAGAAACCCCGGGACAGGGTCAACAGATACGCAGTATTTT. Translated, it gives CSARNPGTGSTDTQYF.